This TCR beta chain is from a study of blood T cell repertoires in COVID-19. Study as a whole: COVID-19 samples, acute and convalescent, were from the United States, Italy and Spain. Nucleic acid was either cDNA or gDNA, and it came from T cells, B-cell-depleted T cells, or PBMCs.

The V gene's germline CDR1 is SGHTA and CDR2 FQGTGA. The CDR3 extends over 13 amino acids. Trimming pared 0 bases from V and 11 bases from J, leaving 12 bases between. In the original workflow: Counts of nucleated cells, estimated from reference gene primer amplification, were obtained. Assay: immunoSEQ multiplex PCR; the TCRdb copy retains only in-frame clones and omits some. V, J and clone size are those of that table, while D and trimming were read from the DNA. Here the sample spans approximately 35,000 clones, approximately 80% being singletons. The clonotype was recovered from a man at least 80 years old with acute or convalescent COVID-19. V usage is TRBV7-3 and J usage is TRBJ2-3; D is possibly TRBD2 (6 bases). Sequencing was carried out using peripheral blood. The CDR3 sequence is CASSLTGGAGQYF. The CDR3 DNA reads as TGTGCCAGCAGCTTAACGGGAGGTGCGGGGCAGTATTTT.